The sequence of this TCR beta chain was determined in a study of blood T cells in healthy people across ages. This clonotype was found a few times. Staff drew ten milliliters of peripheral blood from each donor. Total RNA, at least 5 micrograms per sample, was extracted from PBMCs. The use of a sample-barcoded 5' primer and a J-beta primer mix characterized a second PCR of about 7 to 12 cycles. TCRdb reprocessed the 5' RACE reads with MiXCR, giving one entry per CDR3 protein. In the table there are over 750,000 distinct CDR3 sequences, approximately 25% of which are singletons. This CDR3 has 18 residues. The germline CDR1 and CDR2 sequences are MNHEY and SVGAGI. The ends were cut back, 3 bases at V and 0 bases at J, with 21 bases in the middle. These same data were also listed under a study on T cells of mothers and their children. From that report: The study found thymic selection shapes TCR recombination output similarly in related and unrelated pairs.

Sequencing used blood. The chain has TRBV6-5 and TRBJ2-7, with D perhaps matching TRBD1 (6 bases). This clonotype was sampled from a boy aged 5-17 years in good health. CDR3 sequence: CASSYGGRGLGPSYEQYF. CDR3 coding DNA: TGTGCCAGCAGTTATGGGGGCAGAGGCCTAGGCCCCTCCTACGAGCAGTACTTC.